The 32 T cell receptor beta chains presented below share a single source sample, sequenced in a study of response to subunit inactivated influenza vaccine (dated by TCRdb to about 2018). To prepare the library, RT-PCR was applied. TCRdb shows the sequencer as Illumina HiSeq 2500. TCRdb trimmed the raw reads at Q25, called clones with MiXCR and kept productive beta chains. Duplicate CDR3 protein sequences are folded into a single record with the most common DNA and genes. For this sample the table gives about 300,000 distinct CDR3 sequences, of which 21% were detected only once. The ten largest clones capture roughly 10% of the sample. The sample in question was PBMCs from blood, obtained less than 22 months after vaccination. All receptors derive from a man between 50 and 69 years old who received an inactivated influenza vaccine. Donor details come from another sample of the same person, matched by shared clones.

This sequence joins TRBV29-1 and TRBJ2-7, with 11 nucleotides matching TRBD2. This CDR3 contains 13 residues. With 2 bases clipped from V and 4 bases from J, the junction kept 1 base outside the gene matches. The V gene's germline CDR1 is SQVTM and CDR2 ANQGSEA. The CDR3, as DNA: TGCAGCGTTGAAACTAGCGGGAGTTACGAGCAGTACTTC. It encodes CSVETSGSYEQYF.

This clonotype was seen only a few times. This chain uses TRBV20-1 with TRBJ2-1; the D is unclear. Between the trimmed V and J ends, which lost 3 bases and 4 bases, there was a span of 7 bases. CDR1 is DFQATT, CDR2 SNEGSKA, per germline (reference sequence). This CDR3 spans 12 amino acids. CDR3 sequence: CSASEFYNEQFF. The CDR3 DNA follows: TGCAGTGCTAGTGAGTTTTACAATGAGCAGTTCTTC.

This clonotype was recorded a few times. This chain links TRBV6-2 or TRBV6-3 with TRBJ2-5; TRBD2 aligns across 7 bases. Unmatched junction bases numbered 9, after V lost 6 bases and J lost 2 bases. The CDR3 has 15 amino acids. Germline loops: CDR1 MNHEY, CDR2 SVGEGT. In nucleotides, the CDR3 is TGTGCCAGCAGACAAACTACCGGGAGGCAAGAGACCCAGTACTTC. Translated, it gives CASRQTTGRQETQYF.

This clonotype was seen more than once but under ten times. V gene TRBV20-1 combines with J gene TRBJ2-2; tentative D call: TRBD2 (5 bases). The V gene lost 0 bases and the J gene lost 4 bases, with 9 bases spanning the gap. CDR3 length: 14 amino acids. CDR1 is DFQATT, CDR2 SNEGSKA, per germline (reference sequence). CDR3 nucleotide sequence: TGCAGTGCTAGAGATGTCGGGATCACCGGGGAGCTGTTTTTT. This codes for CSARDVGITGELFF.

This clonotype has a handful of counts. The CDR3 coding sequence is TGTGCCAGCAGTTACTCCCGGGGACAGAGCAATGAGCAGTTCTTC. Translation: CASSYSRGQSNEQFF. The chain has TRBV6-2 or TRBV6-3 and TRBJ2-1; 7 nucleotides line up with TRBD1. Trimming at V came to 0 bases and at J to 6 bases, leaving 5 bases not matched to a gene. The CDR3 runs 15 residues. CDR1 and CDR2 from the germline V gene are MNHEY and SVGEGT.

This clonotype occurred a few times. The gene calls are TRBV3-1 and TRBJ2-5, with TRBD1 as a possible D gene (5 bases). Trimming stripped 1 base from V and 5 bases from J, with 8 bases between. CDR3 size: 13 residues. Germline V gene sequence: CDR1 LGHDT, CDR2 YNNKEL (reference sequence). DNA of the CDR3: TGTGCCAGCAGCCAAGCAGGGAAGGAGACCCAGTACTTC. Protein sequence: CASSQAGKETQYF.

A few counts support this clonotype. The rearrangement joins TRBV10-1 to TRBJ1-6; no definite D call. V was shortened by 4 bases and J by 2 bases, with 6 bases between the two germline ends. The germline gives CDR1 WNHNN, CDR2 SYGVQD (reference sequence). The CDR3 has 14 residues. CDR3 sequence (DNA): TGCGCCAGCAGTGGTGGGGCCTATAATTCACCCCTCCACTTT. It is translated as CASSGGAYNSPLHF.

This clonotype was seen just once. In DNA form, the CDR3 reads TGCGCCAGCAGTGGGGGCAGCCAAAAGAGCACAGATACGCAGTATTTT. Its protein product is CASSGGSQKSTDTQYF. The rearrangement links TRBV10-1 to TRBJ2-3; tentative D call: TRBD1 (5 bases). The CDR3 spans 16 residues. CDR1 WNHNN and CDR2 SYGVQD come from the germline V gene (reference sequence). Deletions cut 4 bases from V and 0 bases from J, with 14 bases between.

The chain has TRBV19 and TRBJ1-5; D call uncertain. This CDR3 region has 16 residues. Trimming removed 4 bases from V and 2 bases from J, with 15 bases in between. Germline V gives CDR1 LNHDA, CDR2 SQIVND (reference sequence). The CDR3 region is CASSKAPPGGNQPQHF. For the CDR3, the DNA is TGTGCCAGTAGTAAAGCCCCCCCGGGTGGCAATCAGCCCCAGCATTTT.

This clonotype was detected only a few times. The chain couples TRBV20-1 to TRBJ1-5; D is unresolved. Germline values: CDR1 DFQATT, CDR2 SNEGSKA (reference sequence). Trimming removed 2 bases from V and 7 bases from J, with 12 bases in between. This CDR3 has 13 amino acids. The DNA of the CDR3 is TGCAGTGCTAGAAAAGGTGGGGAACAGCCCCAGCATTTT. The encoded protein is CSARKGGEQPQHF.

V usage is TRBV7-2 and J usage is TRBJ1-5, with D perhaps TRBD1 (6 bases). The CDR3 runs to 15 residues. Per germline, CDR1 SGHTA and CDR2 FQGNSA. Trimming removed 4 bases from V and 1 base from J, with 11 bases in between. This chain's CDR3 is CASSSAGVSNQPQHF. CDR3 coding DNA: TGTGCCAGCAGCTCAGCAGGGGTAAGCAATCAGCCCCAGCATTTT.

The CDR3 DNA reads TGTGCCAGCAGCAAAACTAGCGGGAGGAGCTCTGGGGCCAACGTCCTGACTTTC. This gives the protein CASSKTSGRSSGANVLTF. The J gene is TRBJ2-6, the V gene TRBV21-1; the table's D call TRBD2 went unverified against the DNA. TRBV21-1 is described as a pseudogene. This CDR3 comprises 18 residues.

V is TRBV18 and J is TRBJ1-1; no clear D. Germline V gene sequence: CDR1 KGHSH, CDR2 LQKENI. V was shortened by 5 bases and J by 7 bases, with 17 bases between the two germline ends. The CDR3 runs 14 residues. The CDR3 reads CASSGAGVFIEAFF. CDR3 nucleotides: TGTGCCAGCTCAGGAGCAGGCGTTTTTATTGAAGCTTTCTTT.

This clonotype has only a few counts. The genes are TRBV6-1 and TRBJ2-1; 8 bases map to TRBD2. Germline V CDR1 and CDR2: MNHNS, SASEGT. The CDR3 consists of 17 residues. J gave up 4 bases and V 5 bases, and 13 bases lay outside the gene matches. The CDR3 sequence: CASSPVKGGGGYNEQFF. In DNA, the CDR3 is TGTGCCAGCAGTCCGGTGAAAGGTGGCGGGGGGTACAATGAGCAGTTCTTC.

V is TRBV5-1 and J is TRBJ2-1; 10 bases align to TRBD2. The CDR3 contains 15 residues. CDR1 SGHRS and CDR2 YFSETQ come from the germline V gene. V gave up 0 bases and J gave up 6 bases; unmatched junction bases: 3. For the CDR3, the DNA is TGCGCCAGCAGCTTGGCACTAGCGGGGTCCAATGAGCAGTTCTTC. Residues: CASSLALAGSNEQFF.

This chain connects TRBV7-9 to TRBJ2-7, with 10 bases fitting TRBD2. The CDR3 contains 14 residues. V was pared by 3 bases and J by 3 bases, with 2 bases of the junction left unmatched. CDR1 and CDR2 from the germline V gene are SEHNR and FQNEAQ (reference sequence). In DNA form, the CDR3 reads TGTGCCAGCAGCTTCGGGACTAGCGTCTACGAGCAGTACTTC. It is translated as CASSFGTSVYEQYF.

This clonotype was seen a few times. The rearrangement joins TRBV4-3 to TRBJ1-2; 9 bases line up with TRBD1. Germline loops: CDR1 LGHNA, CDR2 YSLEER. The CDR3 runs to 15 residues. V gave up 6 bases and J gave up 2 bases; unmatched junction bases: 7. CDR3 bases: TGCGCCAGCAGACCTAACAGGGGGCGAAACTATGGCTACACCTTC. As protein: CASRPNRGRNYGYTF.

This clonotype occurred a few times. CDR3 in amino acids: CASSLRTGQSGNTIYF. As DNA, the CDR3 is TGTGCCAGCAGCTTGCGGACAGGGCAGAGCGGAAACACCATATATTTT. The V call is TRBV7-2, the J call TRBJ1-3, with TRBD1 matching over 8 bases. The trim removed 3 bases at V and 4 bases at J, leaving 8 bases unmatched. The length of the CDR3 is 16 residues. The germline CDR1 and CDR2 sequences are SGHTA and FQGNSA.

This clonotype was found a few times. The rearrangement uses TRBV5-1 and TRBJ2-7; D remains ambiguous. CDR1 and CDR2 from the germline V gene are SGHRS and YFSETQ. Trimming removed 0 bases from V and 2 bases from J, with 9 bases in between. The CDR3 consists of 14 residues. The CDR3 sequence is CASSLETNTYEQYF. CDR3 coding DNA: TGCGCCAGCAGCTTGGAGACAAACACCTACGAGCAGTACTTC. The complete variable domain, with remaining parts taken from reference TRBV5-1 and TRBJ2-7, reads KAGVTQTPRYLIKTRGQQVTLSCSPISGHRSVSWYQQTPGQGLQFLFEYFSETQRNKGNFPGRFSGRQFSNSRSEMNVSTLELGDSALYLCASSLETNTYEQYFGPGTRLTVT.

This clonotype was found a few times. The chain links TRBV20-1 to TRBJ2-3; 10 bases fit TRBD2. Trimming removed 3 bases from V and 2 bases from J; junction bases left unmatched: 5. CDR1 and CDR2 (germline): DFQATT, SNEGSKA (reference sequence). The CDR3 totals 15 residues. This chain's CDR3 is CSASATSGNTDTQYF. In DNA, the CDR3 is TGCAGTGCTAGCGCCACTAGCGGGAACACAGATACGCAGTATTTT.

The chain links TRBV20-1 to TRBJ2-5, with 11 bases that match TRBD2. The V and J ends lost 1 base and 1 base, in that order; junction bases with no gene match: 2. Germline CDR1 DFQATT, CDR2 SNEGSKA (reference sequence). The CDR3 has 15 residues. The CDR3 region has the DNA TGCAGTGCTAGAGGACTAGCGGGGCCCCAAGAGACCCAGTACTTC. This translates into CSARGLAGPQETQYF.

This clonotype was seen only a few times. The V call is TRBV10-3, the J call TRBJ2-1, with TRBD2 matching over 10 bases. The ends lost 11 bases at V and 5 bases at J; junction bases unmatched: 9. CDR1 and CDR2 from the germline V gene are ENHRY and SYGVKD. The CDR3 length is 14 residues. The CDR3 DNA reads TGTGCCGCCGCCGGGACTAGCGTAGACAATGAGCAGTTCTTC. It encodes CAAAGTSVDNEQFF.

The V and J genes are TRBV20-1 and TRBJ2-7, with a possible D match to TRBD1 (6 bases). The CDR3 covers 13 residues. The V end lost 3 bases, the J end lost 5 bases, and 14 bases lay between the germline ends. In germline, CDR1 is DFQATT, CDR2 SNEGSKA (reference sequence). This chain's CDR3 is CSARAGEFHEQYF. CDR3 bases: TGCAGTGCTAGGGCAGGGGAGTTCCACGAGCAGTACTTC.

This clonotype was detected only a few times. The V gene is TRBV4-1, the J gene TRBJ1-1, with D tentatively TRBD1 (5 bases). The germline V gene has CDR1 MGHRA and CDR2 YSYEKL. Trimming shortened V by 2 bases and J by 2 bases, and 12 bases separated the two germline ends. This CDR3 comprises 15 residues. The CDR3 coding sequence is TGCGCCAGCAGCCAATACCGGGACTCCAACACTGAAGCTTTCTTT. Translating it yields CASSQYRDSNTEAFF.

The V gene is TRBV18, the J gene TRBJ2-1, with TRBD2 as a possible D gene (6 bases). The V gene's germline CDR1 is KGHSH and CDR2 LQKENI. The CDR3 has 15 amino acids. Trimming removed 3 bases at V and 3 bases at J, with 12 bases between. The CDR3, as DNA: TGTGCCAGCTCACCTAGCCTAGCGTTCTACAATGAGCAGTTCTTC. It translates to CASSPSLAFYNEQFF.

The chain couples TRBV18 to TRBJ1-6; D is undetermined. There are 13 residues in the CDR3. Trimming left V 1 base short and J 8 bases short, with 6 bases between. In germline, CDR1 is KGHSH, CDR2 LQKENI. The CDR3 sequence is CASSPRDYSPLHF. CDR3 in DNA: TGTGCCAGCTCACCACGGGATTATTCACCCCTCCACTTT.

This clonotype was seen only a few times. V is TRBV5-1 and J is TRBJ2-7; 7 bases align to TRBD2. The CDR3 has 14 residues. J lost 3 bases, V lost 2 bases, and 5 bases had no gene match. CDR1 is SGHRS, CDR2 YFSETQ, per germline. The CDR3 DNA follows: TGCGCCAGCAGCTTTCGGGCGGGAGTCTACGAGCAGTACTTC. The encoded protein is CASSFRAGVYEQYF.

The table lists this clonotype with a few counts. The chain has TRBV19 and TRBJ2-1; D gene ambiguous. The V gene lost 0 bases and the J gene lost 6 bases, with 15 bases spanning the gap. The CDR3 runs 16 residues. Germline V gene sequence: CDR1 LNHDA, CDR2 SQIVND (reference sequence). The DNA for the CDR3 is TGTGCCAGTAGTATAGATTCGCTAATTAACGCCAATGAGCAGTTCTTC. This codes for CASSIDSLINANEQFF.

The V and J genes are TRBV30 and TRBJ1-2, with 7 bases that match TRBD1. Per germline, CDR1 GTSNPN and CDR2 SVGIG (reference sequence). The length of the CDR3 is 14 residues. The V gene end was trimmed by 0 bases and the J gene end by 7 bases; junction bases not matched to a gene: 8. The CDR3 DNA sequence: TGTGCCTGGAGTGTACAACCCGGGACAGCTGGCTACACCTTC. Its protein product is CAWSVQPGTAGYTF.

CDR3: CASSLRWGSTNIQYF. The CDR3 bases are TGTGCCAGCAGTTTAAGGTGGGGCTCGACGAACATTCAGTACTTC. The chain joins TRBV27 to TRBJ2-4; possibly TRBD1 for D (5 bases). CDR1 is MNHEY, CDR2 SMNVEV, per germline (reference sequence). The CDR3 runs 15 residues. With 2 bases removed from V and 7 bases from J, the gap between germline ends came to 15 bases.

The rearrangement uses TRBV19 and TRBJ1-6; D not resolved. Trimming removed 0 bases from V and 10 bases from J, with 7 bases in between. CDR3 size: 13 residues. CDR1 is LNHDA, CDR2 SQIVND, per germline (reference sequence). The CDR3 DNA reads TGTGCCAGTAGTATAGATCGGAGGTCACCCCTCCACTTT. Translated, it gives CASSIDRRSPLHF. Using reference TRBV19 and TRBJ1-6 for the parts outside the CDR3, the full variable domain is DGGITQSPKYLFRKEGQNVTLSCEQNLNHDAMYWYRQDPGQGLRLIYYSQIVNDFQKGDIAEGYSVSREKKESFPLTVTSAQKNPTAFYLCASSIDRRSPLHFGNGTRLTVT.

The V call is TRBV7-2, the J call TRBJ1-1; TRBD1 is a possible D gene (6 bases). V lost 3 bases to trimming and J lost 8 bases, with 10 bases between them. The CDR3 has 12 residues. The germline gives CDR1 SGHTA, CDR2 FQGNSA. The CDR3 region is CASSLTGIEAFF. CDR3 nucleotides: TGTGCCAGCAGCTTGACAGGAATCGAAGCTTTCTTT.